Described below is a single T cell receptor (beta chain) sequence and its context. Recovered status in Cohort 3 required two negative PCRs, clearance, or symptom resolution. This sample is part of a study of blood T cell repertoires in COVID-19. Study at large: COVID-19 samples from acute and convalescent phases originated in the United States, Italy and Spain. The cDNA or gDNA used as material had been derived from T cells, B-cell-depleted T cells, or PBMCs.

V dropped 9 bases and J dropped 8 bases, with 10 bases sitting between them. CDR3 length: 10 amino acids. The V gene's germline CDR1 is LGHDT and CDR2 YNNKEL (reference sequence). Original processing notes: Amplification with reference gene primers provided the estimates of nucleated cell counts. Sequenced by immunoSEQ multiplex PCR; TCRdb stores in-frame clones only, minus some. V and J calls plus clone size are reproduced from that table; the DNA served to infer D and trimming. The sample includes about 400,000 clones, roughly 89% of them seen just once. Sequencing used PBMCs or T cells enriched from blood (not recorded which). V and J are TRBV3-1 (or the pseudogene TRBV3-2) and TRBJ1-1, with no clear D. This clonotype was obtained from a woman in her thirties who had recovered from COVID-19. In DNA form, the CDR3 reads TGTGCCAGACGAGAGAGAGAAGCTTTCTTT. It specifies CARREREAFF.